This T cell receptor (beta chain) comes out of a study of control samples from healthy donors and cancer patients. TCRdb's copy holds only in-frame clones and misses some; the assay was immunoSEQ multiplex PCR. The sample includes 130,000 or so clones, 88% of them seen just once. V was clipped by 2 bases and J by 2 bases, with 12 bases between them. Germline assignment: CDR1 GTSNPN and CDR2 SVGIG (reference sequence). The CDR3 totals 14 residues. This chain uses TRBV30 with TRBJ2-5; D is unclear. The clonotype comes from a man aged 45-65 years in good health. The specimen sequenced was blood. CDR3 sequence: CAWSWGRWQETQYF. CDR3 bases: TGTGCCTGGAGTTGGGGAAGGTGGCAAGAGACCCAGTACTTC.